This T cell receptor (beta chain) stems from a study of T cells in Graves' hyperthyroidism and ophthalmopathy. Findings and caveats of the study: In the blood, most expanded thyroid clonotypes above 0.001 appeared as well.

The length of the CDR3 is 16 residues. The germline V gene encodes CDR1 MNHEY and CDR2 SVGAGI. V was pared by 0 bases and J by 4 bases, with 7 bases of the junction left unmatched. On this clonotype itself: The antigen remains undetermined.

Graves' hyperthyroidism qualified as stable when ophthalmopathy did not progress within 18 months. Amplified regions were TCR beta CDR3 sequences from RNA transcripts. First-round RT-PCR with HTBI primers amplified the TCR CDR3 region. TCRdb called the multiplex PCR reads again in MiXCR, with one record for every CDR3 protein. The data show hundreds of thousands of distinct CDR3 sequences, with around 13% seen just once and approximately 25% held by the top ten. The receptor comes from a woman younger than 45 with Graves' hyperthyroidism. The V call is TRBV6-5, the J call TRBJ1-1, with 8 bases matching TRBD1. The specimen sequenced was blood. CDR3 sequence: CASSYSTGEVGTEAFF. CDR3 DNA sequence: TGTGCCAGCAGTTACTCGACAGGGGAGGTCGGCACTGAAGCTTTCTTT.